The rows below give T cell receptor beta chains drawn from one sample of a study of technical replicates of blood from several donors. This table comes from immunoSEQ multiplex PCR, and its TCRdb copy is limited to in-frame clones, with some not included. Among about 83,000 clones listed, less than 95% were seen once. The sequencing sample was made of T cells isolated from PBMCs. The receptors here all came from a human donor in good health. Both conserved end residues are part of each CDR3. Fields, in order: D gene, clone size, J gene, V gene, CDR3 DNA, CDR3 protein. D genes are given only for firm matches. Size is omitted from some rows. Given values are once, few, many or a class for expanded clones.

TRBD1 . TRBJ2-3 TRBV7-7 TGTGCCAGCAGCCGGGGACAGGGGGCGGATACGCAGTATTTT CASSRGQGADTQYF
TRBD1 . TRBJ2-7 TRBV2 TGTGCCAGCAGGGAGACAGGGAAAAGGCAGTACTTC CASRETGKRQYF
. once TRBJ1-2 TRBV2 TGTGCCAGCAGTCTGTCGGGAGGACACTATGGCTACACCTTC CASSLSGGHYGYTF
TRBD1 . TRBJ1-5 TRBV28 TGTGCCAGCAGTTACGGGACAGATTTTGATCAGCCCCAGCATTTT CASSYGTDFDQPQHF
. . TRBJ2-3 TRBV2 TGTGCCAGCAGTGACATCGTGCGGGGATTCGGCACAGATACGCAGTATTTT CASSDIVRGFGTDTQYF
. . TRBJ2-3 TRBV29-1 TGCAGCGTTGCCGGGTCGGGGGAGACAGATACGCAGTATTTT CSVAGSGETDTQYF
TRBD2 . TRBJ2-1 TRBV9 TGTGCCAGCAGCCCCATTCCGGGGCTAGCGGGGGGCCGATACAATGAGCAGTTCTTC CASSPIPGLAGGRYNEQFF
TRBD2 . TRBJ2-7 TRBV10-3 TGTGCCATCACCTCCGGCGAGGCGGGAGGGCCAGGGGAGCAGTACTTC CAITSGEAGGPGEQYF
. . TRBJ1-2 TRBV9 TGTGCCAGCAGTACAGGGACCCCTGTGGCCTACACCTTC CASSTGTPVAYTF
. . TRBJ2-1 TRBV18 TGTGCCAGCTCCCTCACACGGGGCAATGAGCAGTTCTTC CASSLTRGNEQFF
TRBD2 . TRBJ2-3 TRBV5-1 TGCGCCAGCAGCTCCCTGACTAGCGGGGCACAGGATACGCAGTATTTT CASSSLTSGAQDTQYF
. . TRBJ2-7 TRBV6-6 TGTGCCAGCAGCCAAACAGAGTTCTACGAGCAGTACTTC CASSQTEFYEQYF
TRBD1 . TRBJ2-2 TRBV15 TGTGCCACCAGCAGAGATCCCCCTAGGACAGGGACTGGGGAGCTGTTTTTT CATSRDPPRTGTGELFF
TRBD2 . TRBJ2-7 TRBV5-5 TGTGCCAGCAGCCAAGGGACTAGCCACCTGTACGAGCAGTACTTC CASSQGTSHLYEQYF
. . TRBJ1-1 TRBV9 TGTGCCAGCAGCGTAGACTGGCAGCGGAACACTGAAGCTTTCTTT CASSVDWQRNTEAFF
TRBD2 . TRBJ2-7 TRBV28 TGTGCCAGCAGTCCCGCCCCCGGGACTAGCGGGAGCTTTGGTGGCTACGAGCAGTACTTC CASSPAPGTSGSFGGYEQYF
. . TRBJ2-7 TRBV6-1 TGTGCCAGCAGTGAACGGGACTTCTACGAGCAGTACTTC CASSERDFYEQYF
TRBD2 . TRBJ2-1 TRBV7-3 TGTGCCAGCAGCTTACCCAGCGGGGGGTACAATGAGCAGTTCTTC CASSLPSGGYNEQFF
. . TRBJ1-1 TRBV7-9 TGTGCCAGCAGCTCTCCCGGGGGGGGCATGAACACTGAAGCTTTCTTT CASSSPGGGMNTEAFF
. . TRBJ2-5 TRBV25-1 TGTGCCAGCAGTTCAATAGGGCTGGGGAGGGAGACCCAGTACTTC CASSSIGLGRETQYF
TRBD2 . TRBJ2-5 TRBV28 TGTGCCAGCAGCGGAGGGACTAGCGGGAGAGTAATCCCGGAGACCCAGTACTTC CASSGGTSGRVIPETQYF
. . TRBJ2-1 TRBV6-1 TGTGCCAGCAGTGACGGACGGGGGTACAATGAGCAGTTCTTC CASSDGRGYNEQFF
TRBD1 . TRBJ2-5 TRBV29-1 TGCAGCGTTGAAGATACAGGGGAGCAAGAGACCCAGTACTTC CSVEDTGEQETQYF
. . TRBJ2-7 TRBV28 TGTGCCAGTGGACAGTCGGGATACGAGCAGTACTTC CASGQSGYEQYF
TRBD1 . TRBJ1-1 TRBV5-1 TGCGCCAGCAGACCCGGGACAGAGAACACTGAAGCTTTCTTT CASRPGTENTEAFF
. . TRBJ1-5 TRBV6-1 TGTGCCAGCAGTGAAGACAGGGAGCAGCCCCAGCATTTT CASSEDREQPQHF
TRBD1 . TRBJ2-7 TRBV30 TGTGCCTGGGAGGGGACAGGGCGTGAGCAGTACTTC CAWEGTGREQYF
. . TRBJ1-6 TRBV30 TGTGCCTGGAGTGTAGGGAGCTCCTATAATTCACCCCTCCACTTT CAWSVGSSYNSPLHF
TRBD1 . TRBJ2-7 TRBV15 TGTGCCACCAGCAGCCGGACAGGGGGCCCTGGGTACGAGCAGTACTTC CATSSRTGGPGYEQYF
TRBD2 . TRBJ2-2 TRBV30 TGTGCCTGGGACCTAGCGGGCCCCCTGGGCACCGGGGAGCTGTTTTTT CAWDLAGPLGTGELFF
TRBD2 . TRBJ2-2 TRBV6-1 TGTGCCAGCAGTGAATGGGGGGGATTGGCCGGGGAGCTGTTTTTT CASSEWGGLAGELFF
TRBD1 . TRBJ1-3 TRBV5-4 TGTGCCAGCAGCACACCGACAGGGCGGAGAAACACCATATATTTT CASSTPTGRRNTIYF
TRBD2 . TRBJ2-1 TRBV11-2 TGTGCCAGCAGCTTAGCTAGCGGGGGGGCTCTTGAGCAGTTCTTC CASSLASGGALEQFF
TRBD1 . TRBJ1-1 TRBV7-6 TGTGCCAGCAGCCCAGGGGGGCCCTATGAAGCTTTCTTT CASSPGGPYEAFF
. . TRBJ1-4 TRBV9 TGTGCCAGCAGCCCCCGGGGTTTACGGAATGAAAAACTGTTTTTT CASSPRGLRNEKLFF
TRBD1 . TRBJ2-1 TRBV7-9 TGTGCCAGCAGCTTAGGTACAGGGGTTTACAATGAGCAGTTCTTC CASSLGTGVYNEQFF
TRBD2 . TRBJ2-5 TRBV7-3 TGTGCCAGCAGCTCAGGCCCGGGACTAGCGGGGGAAGAGACCCAGTACTTC CASSSGPGLAGEETQYF
. . TRBJ1-1 TRBV21-1 TGTGCCAGCAGCACCCTGCACTTTGTTGGACGCGAGGGTTTGGTCGGAATGAACACTGAAGCTTTCTTT CASSTLHFVGREGLVGMNTEAFF
TRBD1 . TRBJ1-1 TRBV19 TGTGCCAGTTCGAAACAGGGGTATGAAGCTTTCTTT CASSKQGYEAFF
TRBD2 once TRBJ2-3 TRBV19 TGTGCCAGTAGTATCTTGGCGGGGGGGAATCGAGATACGCAGTATTTT CASSILAGGNRDTQYF